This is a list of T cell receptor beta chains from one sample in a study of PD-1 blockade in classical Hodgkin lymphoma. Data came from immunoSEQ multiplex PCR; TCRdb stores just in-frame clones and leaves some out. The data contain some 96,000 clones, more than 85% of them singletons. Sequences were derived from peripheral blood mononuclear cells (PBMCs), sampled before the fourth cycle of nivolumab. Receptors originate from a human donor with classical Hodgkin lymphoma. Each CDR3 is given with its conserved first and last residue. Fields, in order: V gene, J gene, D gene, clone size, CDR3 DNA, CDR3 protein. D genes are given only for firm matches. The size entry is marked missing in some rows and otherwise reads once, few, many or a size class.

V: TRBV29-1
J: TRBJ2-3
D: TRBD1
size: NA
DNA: TGCAGCGTTGGGACAGGGGAAGATACGCAGTATTTT
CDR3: CSVGTGEDTQYF

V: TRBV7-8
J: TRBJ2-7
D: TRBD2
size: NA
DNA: TGTGCCAGCAACTTAGCGTCAGCGGGAAGCGAGCAGTACTTC
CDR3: CASNLASAGSEQYF

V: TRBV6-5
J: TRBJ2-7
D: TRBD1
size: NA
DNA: TGTGCCAGCAGTTCTCCGGGACAGAGCCCTTACGAGCAGTACTTC
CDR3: CASSSPGQSPYEQYF

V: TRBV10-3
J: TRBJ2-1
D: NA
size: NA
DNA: TGTGCCATCAGTGAGTTCGCTGGCTCCTACAATGAGCAGTTCTTC
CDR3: CAISEFAGSYNEQFF

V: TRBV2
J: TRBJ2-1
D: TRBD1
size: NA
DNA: TGTGCCGTTCTAGGGACAGGGGCATTCTACAATGAGCAGTTCTTC
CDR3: CAVLGTGAFYNEQFF

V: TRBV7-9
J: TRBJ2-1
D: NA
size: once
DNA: TGTGCCAGCAGCCTCGGAACAAATGAGCAGTTCTTC
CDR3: CASSLGTNEQFF

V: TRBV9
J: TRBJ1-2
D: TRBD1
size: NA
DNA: TGTGCCAGCAGCCCAGAGACAGGGGATGGCTACACCTTC
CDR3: CASSPETGDGYTF

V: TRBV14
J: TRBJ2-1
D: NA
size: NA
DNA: TGTGCCAGCAGCCAAGAGTCCTACAATGAGCAGTTCTTC
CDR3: CASSQESYNEQFF

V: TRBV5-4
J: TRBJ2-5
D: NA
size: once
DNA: TGTGCCAGCAGCTTTAACGGGAGAGAAGAGACCCAGTACTTC
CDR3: CASSFNGREETQYF

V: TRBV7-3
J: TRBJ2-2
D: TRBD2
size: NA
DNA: TGTGCCAGCAGCCAACGGGGCGGGAGGGCTCGTGGCACCGGGGAGCTGTTTTTT
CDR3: CASSQRGGRARGTGELFF

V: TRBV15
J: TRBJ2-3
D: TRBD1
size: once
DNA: TGTGCCACCAGCTCGGGGGCCGACAGGGGGTGGACAGATACGCAGTATTTT
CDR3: CATSSGADRGWTDTQYF

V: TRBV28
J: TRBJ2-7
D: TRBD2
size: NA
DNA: TGTGCCAGCACCCTCGGGGCTAGCGGGAGCTACGAGCAGTACTTC
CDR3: CASTLGASGSYEQYF

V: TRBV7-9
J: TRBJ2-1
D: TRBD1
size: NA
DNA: TGTGCCAGCAGCTCTATTGGACAGGGTAAGGACAATGAGCAGTTCTTC
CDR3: CASSSIGQGKDNEQFF

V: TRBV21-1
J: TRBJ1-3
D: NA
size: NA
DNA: TGTGCCAGCAGCAAAGAAAGGAGGCAGAACTCTGGAAACACCATATATTTT
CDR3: CASSKERRQNSGNTIYF

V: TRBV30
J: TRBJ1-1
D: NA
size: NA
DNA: TGTGCCTGGACTTGGGAGACTGAAGCTTTCTTT
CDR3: CAWTWETEAFF

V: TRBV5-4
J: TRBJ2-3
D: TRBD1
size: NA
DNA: TGTGCCAGCAGCGGGCCCACAGGGGGCACAGATACGCAGTATTTT
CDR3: CASSGPTGGTDTQYF

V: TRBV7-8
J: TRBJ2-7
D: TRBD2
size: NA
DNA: TGTGCCAGCAGCTCCCTCCGACTAGCGGCCTCCTACGAGCAGTACTTC
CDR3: CASSSLRLAASYEQYF

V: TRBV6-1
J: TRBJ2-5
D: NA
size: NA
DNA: TGTGCCACCGGACTTAAAGAGACCCAGTACTTC
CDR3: CATGLKETQYF

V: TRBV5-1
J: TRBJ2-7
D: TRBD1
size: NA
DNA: TGCGCCAGCGCCGTTGGGGACAGGGGACGAGAGCAGTACTTC
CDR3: CASAVGDRGREQYF

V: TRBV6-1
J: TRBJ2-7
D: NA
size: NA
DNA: TGTGCCAGCACCAAAAACGAGCAGTACTTC
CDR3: CASTKNEQYF

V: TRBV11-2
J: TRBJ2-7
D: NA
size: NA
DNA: TGTGCCAGCAGCCGGACCCGACTTTACGAGCAGTACTTC
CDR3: CASSRTRLYEQYF

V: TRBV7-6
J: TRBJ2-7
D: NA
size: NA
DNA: TGTGCCAGCAGCTTAGTTAGGGGGGCTTACGAGCAGTACTTC
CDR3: CASSLVRGAYEQYF

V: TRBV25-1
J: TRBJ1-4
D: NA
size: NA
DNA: TGTGCCACCACGGGTGTCTATAATGAAAAACTGTTTTTT
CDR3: CATTGVYNEKLFF

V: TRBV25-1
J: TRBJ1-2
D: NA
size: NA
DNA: TGTGCCAGCATGGGGAATTCGGTGGATGGCTACACCTTC
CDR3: CASMGNSVDGYTF

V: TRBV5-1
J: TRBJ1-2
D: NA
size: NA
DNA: TGCGCCAGCAGCTTGTGGCCGCAACATAAAAATGGCTACACCTTC
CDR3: CASSLWPQHKNGYTF

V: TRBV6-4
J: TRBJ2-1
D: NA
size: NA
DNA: TGTGCCAGCAGTGACGGGGGATCCAATGAGCAGTTCTTC
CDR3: CASSDGGSNEQFF

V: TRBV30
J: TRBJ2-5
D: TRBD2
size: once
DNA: TGTGCCTGGAGCCCGCCGCGGGGGGAGACCCAGTACTTC
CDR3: CAWSPPRGETQYF